The T cell receptor (beta chain) described here comes from a study of response to subunit inactivated influenza vaccine. This clonotype was observed many times. MiXCR, run by TCRdb on the RT-PCR reads, gives a single entry per CDR3 protein. The data contain about 480,000 distinct CDR3 sequences, approximately 11% of them seen just once; the ten biggest clones take up 10% to 15%. Specimen: PBMCs from blood, collected about 6 weeks after vaccination. This TCR was recovered from a middle-aged man who received an inactivated influenza vaccine.

CDR3: CASSLSRGLGYEQYF. Here the CDR3 DNA reads TGTGCCAGCAGTTTAAGCAGGGGGCTAGGCTACGAGCAGTACTTC. The rearrangement joins TRBV12-3 or TRBV12-4 to TRBJ2-7, with 8 bases that match TRBD1. This CDR3 is 15 amino acids long. After removal of 2 bases from V and 3 bases from J, the junction contained 6 bases not matched to a gene.